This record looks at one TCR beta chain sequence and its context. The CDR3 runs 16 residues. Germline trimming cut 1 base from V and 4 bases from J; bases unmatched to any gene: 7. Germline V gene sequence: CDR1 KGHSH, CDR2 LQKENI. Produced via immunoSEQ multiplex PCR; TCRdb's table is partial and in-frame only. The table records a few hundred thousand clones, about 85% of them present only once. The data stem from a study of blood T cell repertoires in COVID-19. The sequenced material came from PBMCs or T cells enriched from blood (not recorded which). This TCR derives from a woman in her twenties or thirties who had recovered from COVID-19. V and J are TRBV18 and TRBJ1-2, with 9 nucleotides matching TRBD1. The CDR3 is CASSPLGQGIAYGYTF. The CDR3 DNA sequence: TGTGCCAGCTCACCACTGGGACAGGGAATCGCCTATGGCTACACCTTC.